This TCR beta chain originates from a study of cytomegalovirus exposure and HLA in healthy donors. This PCR relied on a set of 60 Vbeta primers and 13 Jbeta primers. The assay was immunoSEQ multiplex PCR, and TCRdb's table has in-frame clones only and misses some. The table has under 200,000 clones, about 75% seen once; the top ten hold around 3%. The germline V gene has CDR1 SEHNR and CDR2 FQNEAQ (reference sequence). The V end lost 4 bases, the J end lost 2 bases, and 14 bases lay between the germline ends. The CDR3 sequence is 15 residues long. Details on this clone: Its target is not known.

Study observations and caveats: The study found most TCR sequences rare, yet found some public TCRs in many donors. Earlier findings revealed that most TCR beta V segments proved productive either about 90% or about 30% of the time.

Sequencing was performed on PBMCs. The chain joins TRBV7-9 to TRBJ2-5; D is perhaps TRBD2 (7 bases). This receptor was taken from a woman aged 50 to 65 in good health and CMV-seropositive. The chain's CDR3 is CASSSTGGLQETQYF. The CDR3 bases are TGTGCCAGCAGCTCGACGGGGGGCCTTCAAGAGACCCAGTACTTC. Looking up the rest from reference TRBV7-9 and TRBJ2-5 gives the full variable domain: DTGVSQNPRHKITKRGQNVTFRCDPISEHNRLYWYRQTLGQGPEFLTYFQNEAQLEKSRLLSDRFSAERPKGSFSTLEIQRTEQGDSAMYLCASSSTGGLQETQYFGPGTRLLVL.